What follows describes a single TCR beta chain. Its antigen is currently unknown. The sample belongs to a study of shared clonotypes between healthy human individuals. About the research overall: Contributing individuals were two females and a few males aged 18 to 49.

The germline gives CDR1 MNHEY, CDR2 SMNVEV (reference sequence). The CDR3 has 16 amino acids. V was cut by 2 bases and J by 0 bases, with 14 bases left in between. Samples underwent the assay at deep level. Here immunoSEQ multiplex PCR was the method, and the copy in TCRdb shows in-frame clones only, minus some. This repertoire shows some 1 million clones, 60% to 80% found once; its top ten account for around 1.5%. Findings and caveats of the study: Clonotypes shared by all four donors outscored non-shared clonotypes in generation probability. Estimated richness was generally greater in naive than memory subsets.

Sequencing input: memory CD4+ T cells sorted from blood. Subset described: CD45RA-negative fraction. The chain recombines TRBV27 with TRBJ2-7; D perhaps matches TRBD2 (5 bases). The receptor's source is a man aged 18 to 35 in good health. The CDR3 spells CASSLLLGRGSYEQYF. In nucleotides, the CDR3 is TGTGCCAGCAGTTTACTCCTCGGTCGGGGCTCCTACGAGCAGTACTTC.